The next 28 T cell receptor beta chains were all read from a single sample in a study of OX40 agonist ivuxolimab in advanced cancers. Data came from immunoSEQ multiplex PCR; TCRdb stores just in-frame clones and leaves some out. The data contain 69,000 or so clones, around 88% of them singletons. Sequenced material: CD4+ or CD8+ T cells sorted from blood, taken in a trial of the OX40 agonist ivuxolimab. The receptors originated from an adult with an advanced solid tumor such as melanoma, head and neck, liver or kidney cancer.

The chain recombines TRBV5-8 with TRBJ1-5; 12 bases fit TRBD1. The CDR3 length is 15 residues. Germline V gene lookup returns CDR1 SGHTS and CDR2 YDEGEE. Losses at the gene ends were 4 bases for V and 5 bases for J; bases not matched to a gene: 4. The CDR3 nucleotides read TGTGCCAGCAGCCGAGGGACAGGGGGCGATCAGCCCCAGCATTTT. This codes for CASSRGTGGDQPQHF.

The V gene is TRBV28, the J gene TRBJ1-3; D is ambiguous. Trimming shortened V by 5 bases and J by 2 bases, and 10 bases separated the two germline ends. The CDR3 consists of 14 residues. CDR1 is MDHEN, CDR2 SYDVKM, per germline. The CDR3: CASSLLTPGNTIYF. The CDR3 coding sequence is TGTGCCAGCAGTCTTCTCACCCCTGGAAACACCATATATTTT.

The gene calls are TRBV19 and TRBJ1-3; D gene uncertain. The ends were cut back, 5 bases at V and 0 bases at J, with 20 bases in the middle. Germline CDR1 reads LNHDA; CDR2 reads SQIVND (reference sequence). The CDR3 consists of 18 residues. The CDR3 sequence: CASSDPIPQSGSGNTIYF. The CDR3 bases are TGTGCCAGTAGTGACCCAATACCACAGAGTGGCTCTGGAAACACCATATATTTT.

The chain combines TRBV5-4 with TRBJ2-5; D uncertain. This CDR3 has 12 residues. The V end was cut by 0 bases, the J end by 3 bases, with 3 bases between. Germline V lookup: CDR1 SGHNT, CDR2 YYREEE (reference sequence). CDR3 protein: CASSLGEETQYF. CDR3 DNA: TGTGCCAGCAGCTTGGGGGAAGAGACCCAGTACTTC.

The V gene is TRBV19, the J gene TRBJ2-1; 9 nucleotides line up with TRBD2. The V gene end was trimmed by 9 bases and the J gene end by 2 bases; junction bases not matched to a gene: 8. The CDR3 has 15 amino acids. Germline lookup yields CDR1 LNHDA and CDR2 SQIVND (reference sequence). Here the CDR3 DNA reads TGTGCCAGCCGGTCAGCGGGGGGAACCTACAATGAGCAGTTCTTC. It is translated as CASRSAGGTYNEQFF.

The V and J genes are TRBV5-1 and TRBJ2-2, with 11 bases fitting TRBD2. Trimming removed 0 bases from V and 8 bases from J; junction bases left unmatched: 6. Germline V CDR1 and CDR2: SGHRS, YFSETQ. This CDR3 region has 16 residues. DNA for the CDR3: TGCGCCAGCAGCTTGGGACTAGCGGGGACGGATGGGGAGCTGTTTTTT. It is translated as CASSLGLAGTDGELFF.

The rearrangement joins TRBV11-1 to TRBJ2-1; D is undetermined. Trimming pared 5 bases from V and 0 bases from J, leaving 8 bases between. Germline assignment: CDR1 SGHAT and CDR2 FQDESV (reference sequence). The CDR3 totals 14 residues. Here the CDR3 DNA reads TGTGCCAGCAGCCTGAAAAGCTCCTACAATGAGCAGTTCTTC. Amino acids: CASSLKSSYNEQFF.

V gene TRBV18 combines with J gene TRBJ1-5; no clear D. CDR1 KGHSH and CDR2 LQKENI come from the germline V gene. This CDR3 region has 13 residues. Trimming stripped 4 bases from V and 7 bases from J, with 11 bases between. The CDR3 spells CASSRELLQPQHF. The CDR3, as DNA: TGTGCCAGCTCACGGGAATTACTGCAGCCCCAGCATTTT.

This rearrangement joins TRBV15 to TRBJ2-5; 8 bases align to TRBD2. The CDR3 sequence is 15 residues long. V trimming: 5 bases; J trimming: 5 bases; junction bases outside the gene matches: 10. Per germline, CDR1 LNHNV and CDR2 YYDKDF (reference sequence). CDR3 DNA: TGTGCCACCAGCCCGAGGCGGGGCGGGGGGGAGACCCAGTACTTC. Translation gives CATSPRRGGGETQYF.

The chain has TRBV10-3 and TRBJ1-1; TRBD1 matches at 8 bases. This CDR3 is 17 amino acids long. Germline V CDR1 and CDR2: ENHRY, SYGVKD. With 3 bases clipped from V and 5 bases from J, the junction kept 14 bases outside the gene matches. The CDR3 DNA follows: TGTGCCATCAGTGACTCTACCCACAGGGGGGATGGGACTGAAGCTTTCTTT. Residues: CAISDSTHRGDGTEAFF.

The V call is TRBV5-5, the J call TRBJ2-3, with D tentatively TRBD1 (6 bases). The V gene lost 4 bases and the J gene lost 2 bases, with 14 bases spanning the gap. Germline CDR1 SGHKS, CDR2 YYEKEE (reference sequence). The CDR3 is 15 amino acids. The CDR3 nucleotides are TGTGCCAGCAGCCTCCAGGGGCCCCTCACAGATACGCAGTATTTT. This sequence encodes CASSLQGPLTDTQYF.

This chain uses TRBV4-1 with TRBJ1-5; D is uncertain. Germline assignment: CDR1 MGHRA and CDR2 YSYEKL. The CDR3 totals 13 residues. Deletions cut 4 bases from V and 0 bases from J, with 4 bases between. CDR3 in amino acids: CASSRGSNQPQHF. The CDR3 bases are TGCGCCAGCAGCCGGGGTAGCAATCAGCCCCAGCATTTT.

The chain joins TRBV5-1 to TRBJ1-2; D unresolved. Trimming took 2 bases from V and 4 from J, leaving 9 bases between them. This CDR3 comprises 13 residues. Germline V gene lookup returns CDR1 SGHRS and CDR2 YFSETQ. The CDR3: CASSFSVSYGYTF. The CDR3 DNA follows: TGCGCCAGCAGCTTCAGCGTCTCCTATGGCTACACCTTC.

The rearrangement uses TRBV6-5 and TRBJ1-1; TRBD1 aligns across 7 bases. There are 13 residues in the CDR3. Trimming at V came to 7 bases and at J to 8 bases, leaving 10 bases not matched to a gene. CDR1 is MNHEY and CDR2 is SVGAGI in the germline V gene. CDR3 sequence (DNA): TGTGCCAGCACCCCGAAGGGGACAGCAGAAGCTTTCTTT. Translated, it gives CASTPKGTAEAFF.

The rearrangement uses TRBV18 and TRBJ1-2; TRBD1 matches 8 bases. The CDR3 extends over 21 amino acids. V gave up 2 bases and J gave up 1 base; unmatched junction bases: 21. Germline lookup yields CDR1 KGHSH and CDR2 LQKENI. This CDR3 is CASSPIPRTGRTSSINYGYTF. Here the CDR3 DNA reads TGTGCCAGCTCACCAATTCCTAGGACAGGGCGTACTTCTTCCATTAACTATGGCTACACCTTC.

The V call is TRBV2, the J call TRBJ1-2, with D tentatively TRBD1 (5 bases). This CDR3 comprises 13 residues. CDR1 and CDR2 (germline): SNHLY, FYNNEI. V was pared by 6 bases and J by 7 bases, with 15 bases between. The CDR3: CASRGDVLSGYTF. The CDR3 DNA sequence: TGTGCCAGCAGGGGGGATGTTCTCTCTGGCTACACCTTC.

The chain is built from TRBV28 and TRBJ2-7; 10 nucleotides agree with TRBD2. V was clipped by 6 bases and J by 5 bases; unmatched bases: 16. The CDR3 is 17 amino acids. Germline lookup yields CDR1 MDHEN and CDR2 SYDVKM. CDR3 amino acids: CASRISGGAGDLDEQYF. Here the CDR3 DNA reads TGTGCCAGCAGGATCAGCGGGGGGGCTGGGGACCTGGACGAGCAGTACTTC. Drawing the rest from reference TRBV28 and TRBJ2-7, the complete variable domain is DVKVTQSSRYLVKRTGEKVFLECVQDMDHENMFWYRQDPGLGLRLIYFSYDVKMKEKGDIPEGYSVSREKKERFSLILESASTNQTSMYLCASRISGGAGDLDEQYFGPGTRLTVT.

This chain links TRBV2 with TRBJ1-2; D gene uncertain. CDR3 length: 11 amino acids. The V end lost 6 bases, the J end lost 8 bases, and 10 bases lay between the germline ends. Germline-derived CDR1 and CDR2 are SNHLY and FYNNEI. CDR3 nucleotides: TGTGCCAGCAGGGAGGACGGAGGCTACACCTTC. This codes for CASREDGGYTF.

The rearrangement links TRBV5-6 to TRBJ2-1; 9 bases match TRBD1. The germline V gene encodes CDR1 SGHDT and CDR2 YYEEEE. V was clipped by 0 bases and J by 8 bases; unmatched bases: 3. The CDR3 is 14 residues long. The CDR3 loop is CASSLVGTGYEQFF. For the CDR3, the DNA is TGTGCCAGCAGCTTGGTAGGGACAGGGTATGAGCAGTTCTTC.

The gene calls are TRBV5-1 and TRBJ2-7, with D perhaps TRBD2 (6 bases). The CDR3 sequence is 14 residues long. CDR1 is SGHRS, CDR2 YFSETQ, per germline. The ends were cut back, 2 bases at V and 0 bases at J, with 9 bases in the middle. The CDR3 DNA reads TGCGCCAGCAGCTTCCAGGGAGGCTCCTACGAGCAGTACTTC. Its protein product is CASSFQGGSYEQYF.

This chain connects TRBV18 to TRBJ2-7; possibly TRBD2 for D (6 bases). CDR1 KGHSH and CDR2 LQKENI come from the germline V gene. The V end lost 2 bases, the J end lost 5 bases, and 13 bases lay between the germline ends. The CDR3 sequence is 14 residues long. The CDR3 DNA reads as TGTGCCAGCTCACCAATCCTTGGAGGGGACGAGCAGTACTTC. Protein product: CASSPILGGDEQYF.

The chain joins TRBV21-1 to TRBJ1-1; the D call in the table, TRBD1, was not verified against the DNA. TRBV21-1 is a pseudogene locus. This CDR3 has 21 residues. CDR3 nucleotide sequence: TGTGCCAGCAGCAAAGCGTCAGCGACAGCCGCTCCTAGACAAATGAACACTGAAGCTTTCTTT. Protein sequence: CASSKASATAAPRQMNTEAFF.

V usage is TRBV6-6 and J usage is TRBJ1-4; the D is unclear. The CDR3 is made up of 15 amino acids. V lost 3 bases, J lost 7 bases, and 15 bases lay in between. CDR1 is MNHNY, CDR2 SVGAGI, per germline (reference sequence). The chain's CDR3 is CASSYDGEISEKLFF. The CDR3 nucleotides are TGTGCCAGCAGTTATGATGGGGAGATTAGTGAAAAACTGTTTTTT.

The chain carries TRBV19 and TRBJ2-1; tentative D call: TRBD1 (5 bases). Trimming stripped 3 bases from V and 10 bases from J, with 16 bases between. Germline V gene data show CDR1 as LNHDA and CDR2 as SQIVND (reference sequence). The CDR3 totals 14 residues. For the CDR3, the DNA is TGTGCCAGTAGTATGTCAGGGTTGGGTGGGGAGCAGTTCTTC. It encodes CASSMSGLGGEQFF.

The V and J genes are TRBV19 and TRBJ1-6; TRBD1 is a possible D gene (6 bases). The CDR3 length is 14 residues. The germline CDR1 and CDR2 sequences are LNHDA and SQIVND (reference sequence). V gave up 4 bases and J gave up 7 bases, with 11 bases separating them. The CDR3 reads CASSTGTTNSPLHF. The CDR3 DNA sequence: TGTGCCAGTAGTACCGGGACAACAAATTCACCCCTCCACTTT.

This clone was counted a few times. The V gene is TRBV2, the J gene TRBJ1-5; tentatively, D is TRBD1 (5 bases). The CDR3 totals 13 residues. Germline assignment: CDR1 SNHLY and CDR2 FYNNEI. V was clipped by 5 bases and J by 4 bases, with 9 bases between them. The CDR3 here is CASSQQENQPQHF. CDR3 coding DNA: TGTGCCAGCAGTCAACAGGAAAATCAGCCCCAGCATTTT.

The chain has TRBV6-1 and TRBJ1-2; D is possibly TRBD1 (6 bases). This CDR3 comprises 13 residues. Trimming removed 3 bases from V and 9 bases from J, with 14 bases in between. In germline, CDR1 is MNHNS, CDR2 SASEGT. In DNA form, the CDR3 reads TGTGCCAGCAGTGATTTGGGGGCGCGTAGCTACACCTTC. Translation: CASSDLGARSYTF.

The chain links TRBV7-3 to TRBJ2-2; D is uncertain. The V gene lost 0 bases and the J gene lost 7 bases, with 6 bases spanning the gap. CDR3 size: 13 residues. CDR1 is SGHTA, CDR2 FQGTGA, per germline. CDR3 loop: CASSLTGNGELFF. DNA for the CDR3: TGTGCCAGCAGCTTAACTGGGAACGGGGAGCTGTTTTTT.